These 16 T cell receptor beta chains originate from one sample sequenced in a study of blood T cells in healthy people across ages. Primers used in a second PCR of about 6 to 11 cycles were a sample-barcoded 5' primer and a J-beta primer mix. TCRdb passed the 5' RACE reads through MiXCR, listing each CDR3 protein once. The data show roughly 1,300,000 distinct CDR3 sequences, around 59% seen once. Sequenced sample: blood. The receptors shown here come from a man between 18 and 35 years old in good health.

This clonotype was detected a few times. The rearrangement links TRBV4-1 to TRBJ1-1, with TRBD1 as a possible D gene (6 bases). This CDR3 has 13 amino acids. Germline V gives CDR1 MGHRA, CDR2 YSYEKL. Deletions cut 11 bases from V and 0 bases from J, with 13 bases between. CDR3 nucleotides: TGCGCCGGGGGCGGGGGATTGAACACTGAAGCTTTCTTT. Its translation: CAGGGGLNTEAFF.

This clonotype was recorded a few times. The rearrangement links TRBV29-1 to TRBJ1-2; 9 bases agree with TRBD1. Germline assignment: CDR1 SQVTM and CDR2 ANQGSEA. V shed 5 bases and J 8 bases; nucleotides not matched to a gene: 9. CDR3 length: 13 residues. For the CDR3, the DNA is TGCAGCGTTACCGGGACAGGGAATGACGGCTACACCTTC. Amino acids: CSVTGTGNDGYTF.

This clonotype was recorded once. V is TRBV20-1 and J is TRBJ1-6, with 9 bases aligning to TRBD1. Looked up from germline, CDR1 is DFQATT and CDR2 is SNEGSKA (reference sequence). After removal of 4 bases from V and 10 bases from J, the junction contained 2 bases not matched to a gene. The CDR3 spans 12 residues. The CDR3 sequence: CSATTGGSPLHF. CDR3 nucleotide sequence: TGCAGTGCTACAACAGGGGGCTCACCCCTCCACTTT.

This clonotype was seen only a few times. The chain links TRBV6-6 to TRBJ2-1; unclear D gene. V gave up 2 bases and J gave up 8 bases, with 4 bases separating them. Looked up from germline, CDR1 is MNHNY and CDR2 is SVGAGI (reference sequence). CDR3 length: 11 amino acids. The CDR3 nucleotides are TGTGCCAGCAGTTACATGGATGAGCAGTTCTTC. Translating gives CASSYMDEQFF.

V and J are TRBV6-2 or TRBV6-3 and TRBJ2-5; D is unresolved. Germline V gene sequence: CDR1 MNHEY, CDR2 SVGEGT. CDR3 length: 11 amino acids. V dropped 8 bases and J dropped 5 bases, with 9 bases sitting between them. CDR3 residues: CASGWRETQYF. CDR3 DNA: TGTGCCAGCGGGTGGCGGGAGACCCAGTACTTC.

The chain joins TRBV27 to TRBJ2-3; TRBD1 matches 7 bases. The CDR3 is 16 residues long. CDR1 and CDR2 from the germline V gene are MNHEY and SMNVEV (reference sequence). J lost 0 bases, V lost 5 bases, and 8 bases had no gene match. The CDR3 nucleotides are TGTGCCAGCAGTCAAGGGACAGCCGGCAGCACAGATACGCAGTATTTT. It encodes CASSQGTAGSTDTQYF.

The chain employs TRBV12-3 or TRBV12-4 and TRBJ1-2; TRBD1 matches at 9 bases. V lost 6 bases to trimming and J lost 5 bases; unmatched junction nucleotides: 10. The CDR3 runs 15 residues. CDR3 sequence reads: CASSHPDRGWYGYTF. CDR3 bases: TGTGCCAGCAGCCATCCGGACAGGGGATGGTATGGCTACACCTTC.

In DNA form, the CDR3 reads TGTGCCAGCAGCCAAGATATCGGGGGCACAGATACGCAGTATTTT. Its translation is CASSQDIGGTDTQYF. J is TRBJ2-3 and V is TRBV3-1, with D tentatively TRBD2 (5 bases). Germline V gene data show CDR1 as LGHDT and CDR2 as YNNKEL (reference sequence). The length of the CDR3 is 15 residues. V lost 0 bases and J 1 base, leaving 8 bases between the germline ends.

The V gene is TRBV5-8, the J gene TRBJ2-5, with D maybe TRBD1 (6 bases). V lost 5 bases and J lost 2, with 16 bases in between. This CDR3 comprises 15 residues. CDR1 SGHTS and CDR2 YDEGEE come from the germline V gene. As DNA, the CDR3 is TGTGCCAGCAGTATGTGGGGACAACAACAAGAGACCCAGTACTTC. Translation gives CASSMWGQQQETQYF.

In this sample, this clonotype turned up once. The junction departs from germline at one end; a sequencing error may be responsible. The genes are TRBV7-2 and TRBJ2-7; D is perhaps TRBD2 (5 bases). CDR1 is SGHTA and CDR2 is FQGNSA in the germline V gene. CDR3 length: 15 residues. The CDR3 DNA follows: TGTGCCAGCAGCTTAGCGGCTAGCCGCTCCGACGAGCAGTACTTC. This sequence encodes CASSLAASRSDEQYF.

As regards this clonotype: A junction boundary mismatches the germline segment, possibly from a read error. V is TRBV9 and J is TRBJ2-7; no definite D call. There are 16 residues in the CDR3. From germline, CDR1 is SGDLS and CDR2 YYNGEE. The CDR3 spells CASSPGPYPRTYELYF. CDR3 sequence (DNA): TGTGCCAGCAGCCCTGGGCCCTACCCTCGAACCTACGAGCTGTACTTC. Combining the CDR3 with reference TRBV9 and TRBJ2-7 gives the whole variable domain DSGVTQTPKHLITATGQRVTLRCSPRSGDLSVYWYQQSLDQGLQFLIQYYNGEERAKGNILERFSAQQFPDLHSELNLSSLELGDSALYFCASSPGPYPRTYELYFGPGTRLTVT.

There are a few counts of this clonotype. The rearrangement links TRBV27 to TRBJ1-2; 8 nucleotides line up with TRBD1. Germline lookup yields CDR1 MNHEY and CDR2 SMNVEV (reference sequence). After removal of 3 bases from V and 6 bases from J, the junction contained 3 bases not matched to a gene. The CDR3 has 13 amino acids. CDR3 loop: CASSFGTGNGYTF. The CDR3 DNA follows: TGTGCCAGCAGTTTCGGGACAGGCAATGGCTACACCTTC.

This clonotype has more than one count but fewer than ten. Just one base apart from a much larger clone, this may be a read error. This chain joins TRBV7-7 and TRBJ1-1, with D possibly matching TRBD1 (5 bases). Trimming took 1 base from V and 2 from J, leaving 5 bases between them. Germline lookup yields CDR1 SSHAT and CDR2 FNYEAQ (reference sequence). This CDR3 has 13 amino acids. Here the CDR3 reads CASSLGDNTEAFF. The CDR3 nucleotides read TGTGCCAGCAGCTTAGGGGACAACACTGAAGCTTTCTTT. Full variable domain (remainder filled in from reference TRBV7-7 and TRBJ1-1): GAGVSQSPRYKVTKRGQDVTLRCDPISSHATLYWYQQALGQGPEFLTYFNYEAQPDKSGLPSDRFSAERPEGSISTLTIQRTEQRDSAMYRCASSLGDNTEAFFGQGTRLTVV.

The chain joins TRBV29-1 to TRBJ1-1; TRBD1 matches 8 bases. Looked up from germline, CDR1 is SQVTM and CDR2 is ANQGSEA. The V segment lost 4 bases and the J segment 3 bases; nucleotides outside the gene matches: 10. The CDR3 is 15 amino acids. The CDR3 loop is CSVASPRGLDTEAFF. The CDR3 coding sequence is TGCAGCGTTGCGAGCCCCAGGGGGCTGGACACTGAAGCTTTCTTT.

The rearrangement uses TRBV7-9 and TRBJ2-5; maybe TRBD2 (6 bases). Germline assignment: CDR1 SEHNR and CDR2 FQNEAQ (reference sequence). V was pared by 2 bases and J by 4 bases, with 14 bases between. This CDR3 contains 15 residues. Here the CDR3 DNA reads TGTGCCAGCAGCTTATTTGCGCGGGGTGGAGAGACCCAGTACTTC. It is translated as CASSLFARGGETQYF. Supplemented by reference TRBV7-9 and TRBJ2-5, the full variable domain reads DTGVSQNPRHKITKRGQNVTFRCDPISEHNRLYWYRQTLGQGPEFLTYFQNEAQLEKSRLLSDRFSAERPKGSFSTLEIQRTEQGDSAMYLCASSLFARGGETQYFGPGTRLLVL.

The chain carries TRBV6-6 and TRBJ1-4; D unclear. Trimming left V 6 bases short and J 5 bases short, with 13 bases between. The CDR3 is 14 residues long. CDR1 and CDR2 (germline): MNHNY, SVGAGI (reference sequence). CDR3 DNA: TGTGCCAGCAGCCCCGCCAGCCAGAATGAAAAACTGTTTTTT. Translated: CASSPASQNEKLFF.